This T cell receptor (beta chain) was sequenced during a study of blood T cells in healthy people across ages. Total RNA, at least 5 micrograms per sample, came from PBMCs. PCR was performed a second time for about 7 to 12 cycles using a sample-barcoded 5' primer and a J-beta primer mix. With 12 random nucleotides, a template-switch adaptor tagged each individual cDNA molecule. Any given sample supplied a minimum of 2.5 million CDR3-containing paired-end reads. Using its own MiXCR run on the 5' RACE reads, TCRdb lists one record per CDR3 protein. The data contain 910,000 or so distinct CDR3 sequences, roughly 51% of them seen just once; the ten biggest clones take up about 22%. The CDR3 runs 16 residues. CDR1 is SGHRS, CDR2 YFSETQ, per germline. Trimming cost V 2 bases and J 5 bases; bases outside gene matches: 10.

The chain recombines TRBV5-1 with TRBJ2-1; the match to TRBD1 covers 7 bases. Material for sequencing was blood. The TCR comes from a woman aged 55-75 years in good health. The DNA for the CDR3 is TGCGCCAGCAGCTTTCCGACAGGGAATTCAAACAATGAGCAGTTCTTC. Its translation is CASSFPTGNSNNEQFF.